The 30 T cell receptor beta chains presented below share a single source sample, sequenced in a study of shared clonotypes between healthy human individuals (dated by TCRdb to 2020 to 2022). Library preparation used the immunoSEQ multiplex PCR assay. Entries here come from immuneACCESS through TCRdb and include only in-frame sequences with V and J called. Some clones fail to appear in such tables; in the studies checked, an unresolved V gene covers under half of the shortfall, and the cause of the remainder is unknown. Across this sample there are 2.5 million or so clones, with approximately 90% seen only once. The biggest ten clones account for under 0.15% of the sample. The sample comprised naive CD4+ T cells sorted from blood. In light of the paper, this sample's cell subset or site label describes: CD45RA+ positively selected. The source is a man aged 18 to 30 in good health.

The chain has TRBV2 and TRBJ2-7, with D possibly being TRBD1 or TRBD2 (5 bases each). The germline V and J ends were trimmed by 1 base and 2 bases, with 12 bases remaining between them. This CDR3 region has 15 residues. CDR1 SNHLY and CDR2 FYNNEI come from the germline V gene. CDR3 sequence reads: CASSEEVGETYEQYF. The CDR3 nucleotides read TGTGCCAGCAGTGAAGAGGTGGGGGAAACCTACGAGCAGTACTTC.

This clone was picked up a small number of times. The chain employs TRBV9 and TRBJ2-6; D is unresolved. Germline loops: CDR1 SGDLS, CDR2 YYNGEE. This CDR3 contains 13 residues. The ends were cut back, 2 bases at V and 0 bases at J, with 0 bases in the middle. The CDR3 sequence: CASSVSGANVLTF. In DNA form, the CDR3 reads TGTGCCAGCAGCGTCTCTGGGGCCAACGTCCTGACTTTC. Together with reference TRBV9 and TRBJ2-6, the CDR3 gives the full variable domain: DSGVTQTPKHLITATGQRVTLRCSPRSGDLSVYWYQQSLDQGLQFLIQYYNGEERAKGNILERFSAQQFPDLHSELNLSSLELGDSALYFCASSVSGANVLTFGAGSRLTVL.

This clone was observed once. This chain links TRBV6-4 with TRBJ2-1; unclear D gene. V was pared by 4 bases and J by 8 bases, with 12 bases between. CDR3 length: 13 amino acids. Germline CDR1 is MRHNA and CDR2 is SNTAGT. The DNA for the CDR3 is TGTGCCAGCAGTGTCGAGGATAGGTATGAGCAGTTCTTC. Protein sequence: CASSVEDRYEQFF.

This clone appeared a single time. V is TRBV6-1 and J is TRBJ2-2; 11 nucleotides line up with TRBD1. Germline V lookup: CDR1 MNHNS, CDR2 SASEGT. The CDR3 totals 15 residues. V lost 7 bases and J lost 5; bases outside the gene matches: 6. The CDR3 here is CASKGGQGETGELFF. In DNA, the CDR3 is TGTGCCAGCAAGGGGGGACAGGGGGAAACCGGGGAGCTGTTTTTT.

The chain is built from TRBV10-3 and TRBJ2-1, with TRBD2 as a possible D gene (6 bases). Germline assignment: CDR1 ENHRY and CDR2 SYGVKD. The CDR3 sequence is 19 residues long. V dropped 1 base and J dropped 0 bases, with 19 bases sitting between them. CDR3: CAISEWRARQPSSYNEQFF. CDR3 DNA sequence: TGTGCCATCAGTGAGTGGAGGGCCCGGCAACCTTCCTCCTACAATGAGCAGTTCTTC.

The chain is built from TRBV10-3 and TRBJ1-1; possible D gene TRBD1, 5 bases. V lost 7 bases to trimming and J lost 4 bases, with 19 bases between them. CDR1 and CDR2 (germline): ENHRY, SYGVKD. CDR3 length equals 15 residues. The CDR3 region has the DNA TGTGCCATCAAGGGGACGCCGGGAGGTAGCACTGAAGCTTTCTTT. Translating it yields CAIKGTPGGSTEAFF.

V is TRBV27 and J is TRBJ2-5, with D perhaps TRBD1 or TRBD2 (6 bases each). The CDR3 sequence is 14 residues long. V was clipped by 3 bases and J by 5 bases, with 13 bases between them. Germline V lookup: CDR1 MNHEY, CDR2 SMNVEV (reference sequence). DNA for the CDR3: TGTGCCAGCAGTTTCACGGGGGCAGGTGAGACCCAGTACTTC. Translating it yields CASSFTGAGETQYF.

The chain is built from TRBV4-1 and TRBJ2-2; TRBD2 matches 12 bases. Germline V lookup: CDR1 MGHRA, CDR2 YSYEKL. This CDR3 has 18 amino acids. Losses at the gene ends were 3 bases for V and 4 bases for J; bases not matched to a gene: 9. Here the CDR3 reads CASSQEPTSGRFTGELFF. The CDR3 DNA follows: TGCGCCAGCAGCCAGGAACCGACTAGCGGGAGATTCACCGGGGAGCTGTTTTTT.

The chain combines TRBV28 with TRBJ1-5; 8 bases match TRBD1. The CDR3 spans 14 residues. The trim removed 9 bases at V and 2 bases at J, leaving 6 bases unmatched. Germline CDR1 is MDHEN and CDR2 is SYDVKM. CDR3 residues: CASLQGARNQPQHF. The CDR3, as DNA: TGTGCCAGTTTGCAGGGGGCCCGCAATCAGCCCCAGCATTTT.

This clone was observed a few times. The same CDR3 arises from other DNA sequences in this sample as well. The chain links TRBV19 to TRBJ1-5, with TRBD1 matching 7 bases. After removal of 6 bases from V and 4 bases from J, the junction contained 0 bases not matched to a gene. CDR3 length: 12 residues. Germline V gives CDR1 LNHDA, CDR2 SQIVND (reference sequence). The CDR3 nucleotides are TGTGCCAGTAGGACAGGGAATCAGCCCCAGCATTTT. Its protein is CASRTGNQPQHF.

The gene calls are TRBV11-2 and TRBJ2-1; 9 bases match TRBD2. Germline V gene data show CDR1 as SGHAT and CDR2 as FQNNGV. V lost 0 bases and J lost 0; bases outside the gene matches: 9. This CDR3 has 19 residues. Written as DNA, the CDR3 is TGTGCCAGCAGCTTAGATTCACTTAGCGGGAGCGCCTCCTACAATGAGCAGTTCTTC. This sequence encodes CASSLDSLSGSASYNEQFF.

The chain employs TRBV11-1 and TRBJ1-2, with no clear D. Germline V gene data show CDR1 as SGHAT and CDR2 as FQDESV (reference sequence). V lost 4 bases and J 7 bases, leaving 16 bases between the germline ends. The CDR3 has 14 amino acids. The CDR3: CASSSGGALGGYTF. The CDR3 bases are TGTGCCAGCAGCTCGGGAGGAGCCTTGGGTGGCTACACCTTC.

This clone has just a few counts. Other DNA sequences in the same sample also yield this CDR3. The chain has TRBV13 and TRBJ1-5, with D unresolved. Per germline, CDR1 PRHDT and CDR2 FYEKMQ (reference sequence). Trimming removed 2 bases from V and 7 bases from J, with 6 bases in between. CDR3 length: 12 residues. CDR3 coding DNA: TGTGCCAGCAGCTTATCAGGACAGCCCCAGCATTTT. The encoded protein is CASSLSGQPQHF.

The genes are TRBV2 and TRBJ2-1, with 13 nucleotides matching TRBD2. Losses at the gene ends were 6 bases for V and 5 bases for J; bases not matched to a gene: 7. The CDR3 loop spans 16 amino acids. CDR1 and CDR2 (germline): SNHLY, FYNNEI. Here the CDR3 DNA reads TGTGCCAGCAGCCTCGGGACTAGCGGGACTAACAATGAGCAGTTCTTC. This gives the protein CASSLGTSGTNNEQFF. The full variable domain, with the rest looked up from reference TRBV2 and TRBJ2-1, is EPEVTQTPSHQVTQMGQEVILRCVPISNHLYFYWYRQILGQKVEFLVSFYNNEISEKSEIFDDQFSVERPDGSNFTLKIRSTKLEDSAMYFCASSLGTSGTNNEQFFGPGTRLTVL.

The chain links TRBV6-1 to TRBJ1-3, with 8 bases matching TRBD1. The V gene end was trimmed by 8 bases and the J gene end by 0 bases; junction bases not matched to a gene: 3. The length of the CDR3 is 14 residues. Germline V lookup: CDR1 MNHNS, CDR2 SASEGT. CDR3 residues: CASGQGDSGNTIYF. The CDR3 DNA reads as TGTGCCAGCGGACAGGGAGACTCTGGAAACACCATATATTTT.

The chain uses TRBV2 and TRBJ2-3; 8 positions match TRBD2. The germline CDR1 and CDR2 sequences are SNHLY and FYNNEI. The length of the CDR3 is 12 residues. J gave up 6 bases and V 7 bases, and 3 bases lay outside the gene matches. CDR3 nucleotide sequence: TGTGCCAGCAACGGCGGGAGGGATACGCAGTATTTT. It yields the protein CASNGGRDTQYF. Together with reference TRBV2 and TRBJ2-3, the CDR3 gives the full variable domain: EPEVTQTPSHQVTQMGQEVILRCVPISNHLYFYWYRQILGQKVEFLVSFYNNEISEKSEIFDDQFSVERPDGSNFTLKIRSTKLEDSAMYFCASNGGRDTQYFGPGTRLTVL.

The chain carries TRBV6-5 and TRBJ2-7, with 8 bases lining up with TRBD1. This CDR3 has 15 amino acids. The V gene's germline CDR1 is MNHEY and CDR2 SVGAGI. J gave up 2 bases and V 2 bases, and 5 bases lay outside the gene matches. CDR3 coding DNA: TGTGCCAGCAGTTACACAGGGGGGCGTGCCTACGAGCAGTACTTC. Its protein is CASSYTGGRAYEQYF.

The CDR3 sequence: CASSFKVAGADTQYF. In nucleotides, the CDR3 is TGTGCCAGCAGCTTTAAGGTAGCGGGAGCAGATACGCAGTATTTT. V gene TRBV5-4 combines with J gene TRBJ2-3, with TRBD2 matching 9 bases. V shed 2 bases, J shed 4 bases, and the junction held 5 bases outside the gene matches. This CDR3 spans 15 amino acids. Germline V gene data show CDR1 as SGHNT and CDR2 as YYREEE (reference sequence).

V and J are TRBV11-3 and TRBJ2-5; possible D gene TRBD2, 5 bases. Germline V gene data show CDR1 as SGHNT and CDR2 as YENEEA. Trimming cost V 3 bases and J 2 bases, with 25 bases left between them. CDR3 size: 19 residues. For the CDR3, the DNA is TGTGCCAGCAGCTTCACTCTGGGCCTGATTAGTACGGGACAAGAGACCCAGTACTTC. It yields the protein CASSFTLGLISTGQETQYF.

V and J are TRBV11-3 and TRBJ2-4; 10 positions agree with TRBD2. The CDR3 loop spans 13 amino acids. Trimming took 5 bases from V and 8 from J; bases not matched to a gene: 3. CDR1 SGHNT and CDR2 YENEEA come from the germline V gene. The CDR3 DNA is TGTGCCAGCAGCCTGAGCGGGGGGGACATTCAGTACTTC. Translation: CASSLSGGDIQYF. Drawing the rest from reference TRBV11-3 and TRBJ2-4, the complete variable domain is EAGVVQSPRYKIIEKKQPVAFWCNPISGHNTLYWYLQNLGQGPELLIRYENEEAVDDSQLPKDRFSAERLKGVDSTLKIQPAELGDSAVYLCASSLSGGDIQYFGAGTRLSVL.

As DNA, the CDR3 is TGTGCCAGCAGCGTAGAGTTAACTCCCAGCTCCTACAATGAGCAGTTCTTC. It encodes CASSVELTPSSYNEQFF. This chain links TRBV9 with TRBJ2-1, with D unclear. The CDR3 has 17 amino acids. Germline CDR1 is SGDLS and CDR2 is YYNGEE. The V gene lost 0 bases and the J gene lost 0 bases, with 13 bases spanning the gap.

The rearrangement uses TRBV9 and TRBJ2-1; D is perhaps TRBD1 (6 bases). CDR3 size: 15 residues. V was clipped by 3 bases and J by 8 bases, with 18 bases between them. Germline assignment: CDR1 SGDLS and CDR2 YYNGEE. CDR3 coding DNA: TGTGCCAGCAGCGCCAGGACAGCCCCCGTCTATGAGCAGTTCTTC. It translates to CASSARTAPVYEQFF.

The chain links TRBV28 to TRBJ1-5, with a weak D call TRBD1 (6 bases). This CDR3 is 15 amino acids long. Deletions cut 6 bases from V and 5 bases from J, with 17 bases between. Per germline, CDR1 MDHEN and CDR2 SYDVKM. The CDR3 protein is CASSTPRDTHQPQHF. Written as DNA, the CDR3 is TGTGCCAGCAGCACCCCCAGGGACACCCATCAGCCCCAGCATTTT. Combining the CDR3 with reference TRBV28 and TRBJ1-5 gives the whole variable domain DVKVTQSSRYLVKRTGEKVFLECVQDMDHENMFWYRQDPGLGLRLIYFSYDVKMKEKGDIPEGYSVSREKKERFSLILESASTNQTSMYLCASSTPRDTHQPQHFGDGTRLSIL.

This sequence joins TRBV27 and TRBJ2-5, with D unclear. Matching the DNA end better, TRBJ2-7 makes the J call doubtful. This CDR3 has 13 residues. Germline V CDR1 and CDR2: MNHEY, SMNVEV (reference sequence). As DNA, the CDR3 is TGTGCCAGCAGTCCACCGAGCCTTTACGAGCAGTACTTC. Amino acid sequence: CASSPPSLYEQYF.

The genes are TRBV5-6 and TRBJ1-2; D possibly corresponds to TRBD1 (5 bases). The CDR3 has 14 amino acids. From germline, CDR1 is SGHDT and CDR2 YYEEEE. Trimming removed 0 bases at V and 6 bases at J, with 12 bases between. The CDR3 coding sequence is TGTGCCAGCAGCTTGGTCAGGGTAAAGGATGGCTACACCTTC. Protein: CASSLVRVKDGYTF.

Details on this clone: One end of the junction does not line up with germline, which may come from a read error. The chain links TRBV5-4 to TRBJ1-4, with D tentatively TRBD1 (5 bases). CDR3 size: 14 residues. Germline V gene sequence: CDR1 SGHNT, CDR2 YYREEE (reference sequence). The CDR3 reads CASSQGGANEKLFF. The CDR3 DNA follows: TGCGCCAGCAGCCAAGGTGGGGCCAATGAAAAACTGTTTTTT. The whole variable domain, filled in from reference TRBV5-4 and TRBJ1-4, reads ETGVTQSPTHLIKTRGQQVTLRCSSQSGHNTVSWYQQALGQGPQFIFQYYREEENGRGNFPPRFSGLQFPNYSSELNVNALELDDSALYLCASSQGGANEKLFFGSGTQLSVL.

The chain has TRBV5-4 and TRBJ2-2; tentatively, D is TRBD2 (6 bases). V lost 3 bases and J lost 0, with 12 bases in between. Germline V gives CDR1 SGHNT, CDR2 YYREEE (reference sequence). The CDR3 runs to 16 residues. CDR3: CASSSTGTANTGELFF. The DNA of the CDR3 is TGTGCCAGCAGCTCTACCGGGACTGCGAACACCGGGGAGCTGTTTTTT.

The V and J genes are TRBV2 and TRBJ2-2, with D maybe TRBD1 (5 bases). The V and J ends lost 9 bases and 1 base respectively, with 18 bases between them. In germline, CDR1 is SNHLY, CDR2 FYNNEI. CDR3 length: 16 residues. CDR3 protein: CASRGGGSMNTGELFF. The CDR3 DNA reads TGTGCCAGTAGGGGCGGCGGCTCTATGAACACCGGGGAGCTGTTTTTT.

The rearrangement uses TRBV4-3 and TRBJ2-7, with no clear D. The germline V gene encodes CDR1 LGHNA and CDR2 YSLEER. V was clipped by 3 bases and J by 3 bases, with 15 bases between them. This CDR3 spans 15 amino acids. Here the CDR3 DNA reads TGCGCCAGCAGCCAGAGATTAGCAGGTCGCTACGAGCAGTACTTC. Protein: CASSQRLAGRYEQYF.

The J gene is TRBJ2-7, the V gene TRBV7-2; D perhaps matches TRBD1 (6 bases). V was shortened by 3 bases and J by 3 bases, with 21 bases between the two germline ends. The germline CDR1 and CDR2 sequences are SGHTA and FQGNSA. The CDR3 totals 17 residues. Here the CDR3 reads CASSLITARGKVYEQYF. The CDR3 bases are TGTGCCAGCAGCTTGATCACCGCTAGGGGGAAGGTCTACGAGCAGTACTTC.